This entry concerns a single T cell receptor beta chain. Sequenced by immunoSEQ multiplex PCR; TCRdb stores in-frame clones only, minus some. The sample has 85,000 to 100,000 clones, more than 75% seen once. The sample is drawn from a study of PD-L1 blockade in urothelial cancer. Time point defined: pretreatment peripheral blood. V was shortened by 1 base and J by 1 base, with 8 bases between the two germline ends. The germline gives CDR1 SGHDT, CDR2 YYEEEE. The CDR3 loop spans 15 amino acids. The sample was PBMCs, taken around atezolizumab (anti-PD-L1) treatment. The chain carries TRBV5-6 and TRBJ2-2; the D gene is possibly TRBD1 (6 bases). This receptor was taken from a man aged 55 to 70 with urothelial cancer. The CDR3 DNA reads TGTGCCAGCAGCTTGTGGGGGCAGAACACCGGGGAGCTGTTTTTT. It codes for CASSLWGQNTGELFF.